The present entry profiles one TCR beta chain with its context. As yet, its antigen is unknown. As for time point: sample taken at primary tumor resection. Frozen PBMC, nontumor lung or tumor provided whole RNA, which was sequenced unsorted. The donors, 60 to 80 patients with untreated early-stage non-small cell lung cancer, provided the samples. The entry originates in a study of spatial heterogeneity in lung cancer. The overall study: Each time, sequencing found more beta-chain sequences than alpha-chain sequences. General study results and limits: Resection blood, more than follow-up blood, showed ubiquitous expanded tumor TCRs.

On each TCR cDNA molecule, a unique molecular identifier was present. TCRdb re-called the 5' RACE reads with MiXCR, one entry per CDR3 protein. This table has 25,000 or so distinct CDR3 sequences, 9.5% to 15% appearing once. The CDR3 has 15 amino acids. CDR1 and CDR2 (germline): WNHNN, SYGVQD (reference sequence). Deletions cut 3 bases from V and 2 bases from J, with 13 bases between. The source of this sequence is a female donor with early-stage non-small cell lung cancer. The V gene is TRBV10-1, the J gene TRBJ1-1, with D possibly matching TRBD1 (5 bases). The material sequenced was PBMCs, taken at surgery. The CDR3 DNA sequence: TGCGCCAGCAGTGAAGGGGCCCGGGGAAACACTGAAGCTTTCTTT. It encodes CASSEGARGNTEAFF.